These 24 T cell receptor beta chains share one sample of origin, sequenced in a study of tumor-infiltrating lymphocytes in primary liver carcinoma. Investigators took RNA and DNA out together from roughly 20-30 mg of unsorted bulk tissue. Total RNA amounting to roughly 0.5 ug was the source from which TCR beta cDNA was made with a constant-region primer. For TCR beta, libraries were produced by three nested multiplex PCR rounds using slightly modified ARM-PCR. Rounds one and two of PCR, each of 10 cycles, were primed with TRBV1-TRBV30 forward primers and a C-beta reverse primer. One entry per CDR3 protein results from TCRdb running MiXCR on the multiplex PCR reads. The sample shows more than 95,000 distinct CDR3 sequences, 60% to 75% of them seen only once. Sequenced input: liver tumor tissue from sampling region 3. Subset specified: tumor region T3, left-lateral pole. The receptors shown here come from a woman aged 55-69 years with primary liver carcinoma and hepatitis B virus infection.

With regard to this clonotype: Its ends do not fully match the called genes, so a read error is possible. The chain combines TRBV30 with TRBJ2-5; 8 nucleotides match TRBD1. Germline V CDR1 and CDR2: GTSNPN, SVGIG (reference sequence). This CDR3 region has 13 residues. CDR3 amino acids: CVLEGTGQDTQYF. The CDR3 DNA reads TGTGTCTTGGAAGGGACAGGCCAAGATACCCAGTACTTC. Full variable domain (remainder filled in from reference TRBV30 and TRBJ2-5): SQTIHQWPATLVQPVGSPLSLECTVEGTSNPNLYWYRQAAGRGLQLLFYSVGIGQISSEVPQNLSASRPQDRQFILSSKKLLLSDSGFYLCVLEGTGQDTQYFGPGTRLLVL.

The V gene is TRBV6-5, the J gene TRBJ2-7; tentative D call: TRBD1 (5 bases). V lost 2 bases, J lost 7 bases, and 6 bases lay in between. The germline gives CDR1 MNHEY, CDR2 SVGAGI. The CDR3 sequence is 11 residues long. The CDR3 region is CASSYKGEQYF. CDR3 coding DNA: TGTGCCAGCAGTTACAAGGGGGAGCAGTACTTC.

V is TRBV6-5 and J is TRBJ2-1; D tentatively reads TRBD1 or TRBD2 (5 bases each). The V end was cut by 10 bases, the J end by 6 bases, with 25 bases between. Germline CDR1 and CDR2: MNHEY and SVGAGI. The CDR3 has 16 residues. CDR3 sequence: CANRSTGIGVVNEQFF. The CDR3 DNA reads TGTGCCAACCGAAGTACCGGGATAGGGGTCGTCAATGAGCAGTTCTTC.

This chain links TRBV12-3 or TRBV12-4 with TRBJ1-5, with D maybe TRBD1 (5 bases). The V end lost 9 bases, the J end lost 7 bases, and 13 bases lay between the germline ends. CDR3 size: 12 residues. As DNA, the CDR3 is TGTGCCAGTAGCTGGGACGTACAGCCCCAGCATTTT. As protein: CASSWDVQPQHF.

This chain links TRBV11-1 with TRBJ1-2; D is undetermined. Per germline, CDR1 SGHAT and CDR2 FQDESV (reference sequence). CDR3 length: 13 residues. Trimming took 2 bases from V and 8 from J, leaving 12 bases between them. In nucleotides, the CDR3 is TGTGCCAGCAGCTTATGTCAGGCGAGAGGCTACACCTTC. Translation gives CASSLCQARGYTF.

This clonotype was counted a few times. The V and J genes are TRBV5-1 and TRBJ2-5; TRBD2 is a possible D gene (6 bases). Germline-derived CDR1 and CDR2 are SGHRS and YFSETQ. V was trimmed by 4 bases and J by 4 bases, leaving 14 bases between them. This CDR3 is 14 amino acids long. CDR3: CASSLGSGSETQYF. The CDR3 coding sequence is TGCGCCAGCAGCCTCGGGAGTGGATCAGAGACCCAGTACTTC.

Of note for this clonotype: This CDR3 is missing its conserved last phenylalanine or tryptophan, likely due to a read error. The chain carries TRBV12-3 or TRBV12-4 and TRBJ1-4; D gene unclear. The CDR3 runs 14 residues. The CDR3 is CANSRLGGNEKLFS. CDR3 nucleotides: TGTGCCAACAGTCGCTTGGGAGGAAATGAAAAACTGTTTTCT.

This clonotype was observed many times. V and J are TRBV5-4 and TRBJ2-5, with 7 nucleotides matching TRBD2. V dropped 4 bases and J dropped 2; count of bases not matched to a gene: 5. The length of the CDR3 is 14 residues. The V gene's germline CDR1 is SGHNT and CDR2 YYREEE (reference sequence). CDR3 coding DNA: TGTGCCAGCAGCCCGGTGGGGGGGCAAGAGACCCAGTACTTC. It specifies CASSPVGGQETQYF.

In this sample, this clonotype turned up a few times. V and J are TRBV2 and TRBJ1-2, with D hard to call. Per germline, CDR1 SNHLY and CDR2 FYNNEI. The CDR3 covers 13 residues. V dropped 1 base and J dropped 2 bases, with 5 bases sitting between them. The CDR3 spells CASSEGGNYGYTF. The CDR3 DNA is TGTGCCAGCAGTGAAGGAGGGAACTATGGCTACACCTTC. The full variable domain, in which reference TRBV2 and TRBJ1-2 provide the parts outside the CDR3, is EPEVTQTPSHQVTQMGQEVILRCVPISNHLYFYWYRQILGQKVEFLVSFYNNEISEKSEIFDDQFSVERPDGSNFTLKIRSTKLEDSAMYFCASSEGGNYGYTFGSGTRLTVV.

In the case of this clonotype: A much larger clone lies a single base off, so this may be a read error. The J gene is TRBJ2-3, the V gene TRBV12-3 or TRBV12-4; possible D gene TRBD1, 5 bases. The V gene lost 3 bases and the J gene lost 5 bases, with 9 bases spanning the gap. The CDR3 spans 13 residues. CDR3 residues: CASSFKGIDTQYF. DNA for the CDR3: TGTGCCAGCAGTTTTAAGGGGATAGATACGCAGTATTTT.

Note on this clonotype: One end of the junction varies from germline; a read error may be responsible. The V and J genes are TRBV11-2 and TRBJ2-7; the match to TRBD2 covers 9 bases. This CDR3 contains 13 residues. Germline CDR1 SGHAT, CDR2 FQNNGV. The CDR3 DNA sequence: TGTGCCAGCAGCAGCCTAGCGGGAATACAGGAGTGCTTC. This sequence encodes CASSSLAGIQECF.

In regard to this clonotype: Possible read error: a much larger clone is one base away. V is TRBV29-1 and J is TRBJ1-4; a weak D match, TRBD1 (5 bases). V lost 7 bases to trimming and J lost 0 bases, with 18 bases between them. Germline CDR1 reads SQVTM; CDR2 reads ANQGSEA. The CDR3 has 16 amino acids. The CDR3 reads CSADGGAGATNEKLFF. The DNA of the CDR3 is TGCAGCGCCGATGGAGGGGCCGGGGCAACTAATGAAAAACTGTTTTTT.

This rearrangement joins TRBV11-2 to TRBJ2-5, with a possible D match to TRBD1 (6 bases). The CDR3 totals 13 residues. Germline V lookup: CDR1 SGHAT, CDR2 FQNNGV. DNA for the CDR3: TGTGAAAGCAGCGCTCCAGGGGTAAAGACCCAGTACTTC. It translates to CESSAPGVKTQYF.

V gene TRBV29-1 combines with J gene TRBJ2-3; D is unresolved. Germline V gene data show CDR1 as SQVTM and CDR2 as ANQGSEA. CDR3 length: 14 residues. V was shortened by 1 base and J by 12 bases, with 20 bases between the two germline ends. CDR3 protein: CSVEAAERTDIQYF. The DNA of the CDR3 is TGCAGCGTTGAAGCGGCAGAGCGCACAGATATACAGTATTTT.

This clonotype was recorded many times. The V and J genes are TRBV13 and TRBJ2-6; 9 bases match TRBD2. The CDR3 covers 18 residues. V gave up 6 bases and J gave up 0 bases; unmatched junction bases: 9. Germline CDR1 is PRHDT and CDR2 is FYEKMQ (reference sequence). CDR3 protein: CASSPSGRTGSGANVLTF. The CDR3 DNA reads as TGTGCCAGCAGTCCAAGCGGGAGGACGGGCTCTGGGGCCAACGTCCTGACTTTC. Filled out from reference TRBV13 and TRBJ2-6, the complete variable domain reads AAGVIQSPRHLIKEKRETATLKCYPIPRHDTVYWYQQGPGQDPQFLISFYEKMQSDKGSIPDRFSAQQFSDYHSELNMSSLELGDSALYFCASSPSGRTGSGANVLTFGAGSRLTVL.

This chain uses TRBV11-2 with TRBJ2-3; perhaps TRBD2 as D (6 bases). Germline lookup yields CDR1 SGHAT and CDR2 FQNNGV. This CDR3 has 16 residues. Trimming removed 7 bases at V and 9 bases at J, with 26 bases between. CDR3 nucleotides: TGTGCCAGCAACCATATACCGGGACTCGGGGCGGGCACGCAGTATTTT. Protein: CASNHIPGLGAGTQYF.

About this clonotype: One junction end disagrees with the germline gene, perhaps due to a read error. CDR3 sequence (DNA): TGTGCCAGGAGCTTAGTGCGGGGGAGCGGGTACGAGCAGTACTTC. Protein: CARSLVRGSGYEQYF. The V call is TRBV11-2, the J call TRBJ2-7; 7 nucleotides match TRBD2. The germline V gene has CDR1 SGHAT and CDR2 FQNNGV. This CDR3 region has 15 residues. The full variable domain, in which reference TRBV11-2 and TRBJ2-7 provide the parts outside the CDR3, is EAGVAQSPRYKIIEKRQSVAFWCNPISGHATLYWYQQILGQGPKLLIQFQNNGVVDDSQLPKDRFSAERLKGVDSTLKIQPAKLEDSAVYLCARSLVRGSGYEQYFGPGTRLTVT.

The chain carries TRBV18 and TRBJ2-2, with D uncertain. V gave up 1 base and J gave up 8 bases, with 14 bases separating them. The CDR3 spans 15 residues. Germline V gene data show CDR1 as KGHSH and CDR2 as LQKENI. The CDR3 is CASSPRPEPGGELFF. The DNA of the CDR3 is TGTGCCAGCTCACCACGTCCGGAACCCGGGGGGGAGCTGTTTTTT.

In the case of this clonotype: The junction departs from the called germline gene at one end, perhaps through a read error. V usage is TRBV6-1 and J usage is TRBJ1-5, with D possibly TRBD1 on 6 matching bases. Germline V gene lookup returns CDR1 MNHNS and CDR2 SASEGT. This CDR3 region has 14 residues. CDR3 DNA sequence: TGTGCCACCAGTGAAGCGGGGGGCAATCAGCCCCAGCACTTT. Translation: CATSEAGGNQPQHF.

The rearrangement links TRBV5-1 to TRBJ2-1, with 7 bases identical to TRBD2. J was trimmed by 2 bases and V by 1 base; bases with no gene match: 6. Germline V gene data show CDR1 as SGHRS and CDR2 as YFSETQ. The CDR3 sequence is 16 residues long. The CDR3 sequence: CASSLLTSAAYNEQFF. In DNA, the CDR3 is TGCGCCAGCAGCTTGCTCACTAGCGCGGCCTACAATGAGCAGTTCTTC.

This chain uses TRBV12-3 or TRBV12-4 with TRBJ2-1, with D maybe TRBD2 (5 bases). Deletions cut 3 bases from V and 6 bases from J, with 21 bases between. This CDR3 region has 17 residues. CDR3 sequence reads: CASSFGPLAGPCNEQFF. The CDR3 nucleotides read TGTGCCAGCAGTTTTGGCCCCCTCGCGGGTCCCTGCAATGAGCAGTTCTTC.

This clonotype appeared a few times. The chain recombines TRBV28 with TRBJ2-3; 11 bases match TRBD2. The V gene end was trimmed by 6 bases and the J gene end by 3 bases; junction bases not matched to a gene: 11. The CDR3 contains 17 residues. CDR1 is MDHEN, CDR2 SYDVKM, per germline. The CDR3 nucleotides are TGTGCCAGCAGCCCGACTAGCGGGATAGGAGGGACAGATACGCAGTATTTT. It codes for CASSPTSGIGGTDTQYF.

Notes on this clonotype: A read error may explain this, as a much larger clone is one base away. V and J are TRBV6-2 or TRBV6-3 and TRBJ2-3; a weak D match, TRBD2 (6 bases). The CDR3 has 16 amino acids. The ends were cut back, 2 bases at V and 4 bases at J, with 16 bases in the middle. In germline, CDR1 is MNHEY, CDR2 SVGEGT. The chain's CDR3 is CASSYTIADGADTQYF. The CDR3 DNA reads TGTGCCAGCAGTTACACTATAGCGGACGGGGCAGATACGCAGTATTTT.

V usage is TRBV6-5 and J usage is TRBJ2-7; D possibly matches TRBD1 or TRBD2 (5 bases each). CDR1 is MNHEY and CDR2 is SVGAGI in the germline V gene. This CDR3 has 15 amino acids. Trimming left V 10 bases short and J 2 bases short, with 21 bases between. Written as DNA, the CDR3 is TGTGCCATCAGCGTCGATCGGGACCGAACCTACGAGCAGTACTTC. Translated: CAISVDRDRTYEQYF.